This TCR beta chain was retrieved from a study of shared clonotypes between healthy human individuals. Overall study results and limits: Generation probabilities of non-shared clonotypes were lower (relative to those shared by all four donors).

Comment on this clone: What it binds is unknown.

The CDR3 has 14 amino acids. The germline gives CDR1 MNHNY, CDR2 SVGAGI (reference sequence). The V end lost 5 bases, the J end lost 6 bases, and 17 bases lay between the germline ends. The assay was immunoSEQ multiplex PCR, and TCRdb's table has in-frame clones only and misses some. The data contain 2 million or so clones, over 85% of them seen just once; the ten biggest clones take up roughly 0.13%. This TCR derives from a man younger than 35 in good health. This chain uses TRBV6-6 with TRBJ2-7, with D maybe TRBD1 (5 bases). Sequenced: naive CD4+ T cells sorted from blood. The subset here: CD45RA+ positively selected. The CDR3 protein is CASSQSRVLGEQYF. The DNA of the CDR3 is TGTGCCAGCAGTCAGTCCAGGGTTCTTGGCGAGCAGTACTTC.